These 23 T cell receptor beta chains were sequenced from one sample in a study of T cells after yellow fever vaccination. TCRdb called the 5' RACE reads again in MiXCR, with one record for every CDR3 protein. The profile covers some 300,000 distinct CDR3 sequences, with around 8.1% appearing a single time and roughly a sixth taken by the ten largest. The sequenced sample was PBMCs, obtained about 41 days after the first yellow fever vaccination. The receptors come from a man aged 18 to 29 who received the YFV17D yellow fever vaccine.

The V call is TRBV2, the J call TRBJ2-5; 7 bases agree with TRBD1. After removal of 3 bases from V and 9 bases from J, the junction contained 13 bases not matched to a gene. Germline assignment: CDR1 SNHLY and CDR2 FYNNEI. The CDR3 is 15 residues long. The CDR3 protein is CASSDWSTGNEAQYF. The CDR3 region has the DNA TGTGCCAGCAGTGATTGGTCGACAGGGAATGAGGCCCAGTACTTC.

In its sample, this clonotype was seen a few times. The J gene is TRBJ2-4, the V gene TRBV27; TRBD2 is a possible D gene (6 bases). Germline loops: CDR1 MNHEY, CDR2 SMNVEV (reference sequence). This CDR3 has 15 amino acids. Trimming cost V 4 bases and J 0 bases, with 10 bases left between them. The CDR3 spells CASSWGVGAKNIQYF. Here the CDR3 DNA reads TGTGCCAGCAGTTGGGGGGTGGGAGCCAAAAACATTCAGTACTTC.

This clonotype came up a few times. The rearrangement links TRBV5-5 to TRBJ1-2; the D gene is possibly TRBD1 (5 bases). The CDR3 contains 15 residues. The germline CDR1 and CDR2 sequences are SGHKS and YYEKEE (reference sequence). The V gene lost 1 base and the J gene lost 4 bases, with 14 bases spanning the gap. CDR3 DNA sequence: TGTGCCAGCAGCTTGTTCTCAGCGGGGCCCTATGGCTACACCTTC. Its translation: CASSLFSAGPYGYTF.

This clonotype appeared a few times. DNA for the CDR3: TGTGCCAGCAGCCACCAGGGAGGCAATGAGCAGTTCTTC. This gives the protein CASSHQGGNEQFF. This chain joins TRBV5-4 and TRBJ2-1; the D gene is possibly TRBD2 (6 bases). V dropped 4 bases and J dropped 6 bases, with 11 bases sitting between them. The CDR3 loop spans 13 amino acids. Germline CDR1 is SGHNT and CDR2 is YYREEE (reference sequence).

V gene TRBV12-3 or TRBV12-4 combines with J gene TRBJ2-2; D perhaps matches TRBD2 (7 bases). The CDR3 extends over 16 amino acids. Trimming cost V 1 base and J 4 bases, with 13 bases left between them. CDR3: CASSLGGGLLTGELFF. The CDR3 nucleotides read TGTGCCAGCAGTTTAGGGGGGGGGCTACTCACCGGGGAGCTGTTTTTT.

This clonotype turned up a few times. The CDR3 DNA sequence: TGTGCCAGCAGCTTAATCCAGCGGGGGGGGGAGGAGACCCAGTACTTC. As protein: CASSLIQRGGEETQYF. The rearrangement links TRBV7-8 to TRBJ2-5; 10 bases align to TRBD2. Germline V CDR1 and CDR2: SGHVS, FQNEAQ. The CDR3 totals 16 residues. V was clipped by 2 bases and J by 5 bases; unmatched bases: 8. Full variable domain (outside the CDR3, taken from reference TRBV7-8 and TRBJ2-5): GAGVSQSPRYKVAKRGQDVALRCDPISGHVSLFWYQQALGQGPEFLTYFQNEAQLDKSGLPSDRFFAERPEGSVSTLKIQRTQQEDSAVYLCASSLIQRGGEETQYFGPGTRLLVL.

The chain couples TRBV7-4 to TRBJ1-5, with no clear D. Per the germline V gene, CDR1 is SGHVT and CDR2 is SQSDAQ. This CDR3 has 14 amino acids. V lost 4 bases to trimming and J lost 0 bases, with 7 bases between them. The CDR3 DNA reads TGTGCCAGCAGCTCCCTCGATAGCAATCAGCCCCAGCATTTT. Translated, it gives CASSSLDSNQPQHF.

V and J are TRBV9 and TRBJ1-3, with 10 bases matching TRBD1. After removal of 3 bases from V and 10 bases from J, the junction contained 7 bases not matched to a gene. Per germline, CDR1 SGDLS and CDR2 YYNGEE. The length of the CDR3 is 14 residues. This CDR3 reads CASSAGQGQVTIYF. The CDR3 region has the DNA TGTGCCAGCAGCGCGGGACAGGGGCAGGTTACCATATATTTT.

This chain links TRBV19 with TRBJ2-7; 11 positions agree with TRBD1. CDR3 length equals 16 residues. V lost 2 bases to trimming and J lost 3 bases; unmatched junction nucleotides: 6. Germline V gene lookup returns CDR1 LNHDA and CDR2 SQIVND (reference sequence). The CDR3 is CASSIKVGTGGYEQYF. In DNA, the CDR3 is TGTGCCAGTAGTATAAAGGTAGGGACAGGGGGCTACGAGCAGTACTTC. Using reference TRBV19 and TRBJ2-7 for the parts outside the CDR3, the full variable domain is DGGITQSPKYLFRKEGQNVTLSCEQNLNHDAMYWYRQDPGQGLRLIYYSQIVNDFQKGDIAEGYSVSREKKESFPLTVTSAQKNPTAFYLCASSIKVGTGGYEQYFGPGTRLTVT.

The chain combines TRBV5-1 with TRBJ2-5; no firm D call. V was trimmed by 4 bases and J by 5 bases, leaving 18 bases between them. CDR1 and CDR2 from the germline V gene are SGHRS and YFSETQ. The CDR3 is made up of 15 amino acids. CDR3 in amino acids: CASSPRFPGWETQYF. The CDR3 coding sequence is TGCGCCAGCAGCCCCCGTTTCCCAGGCTGGGAGACCCAGTACTTC. Supplemented by reference TRBV5-1 and TRBJ2-5, the full variable domain reads KAGVTQTPRYLIKTRGQQVTLSCSPISGHRSVSWYQQTPGQGLQFLFEYFSETQRNKGNFPGRFSGRQFSNSRSEMNVSTLELGDSALYLCASSPRFPGWETQYFGPGTRLLVL.

The rearrangement links TRBV20-1 to TRBJ2-3; TRBD1 is a possible D gene (6 bases). This CDR3 is 16 amino acids long. V was pared by 2 bases and J by 5 bases, with 20 bases between. Germline V gives CDR1 DFQATT, CDR2 SNEGSKA (reference sequence). Here the CDR3 reads CSARRKYRDRGDTQYF. The CDR3 bases are TGCAGTGCTAGAAGGAAGTACAGGGACCGGGGAGATACGCAGTATTTT.

J is TRBJ2-5 and V is TRBV10-3; D gene unclear. V lost 5 bases, J lost 1 base, and 8 bases lay in between. This CDR3 is 13 amino acids long. Germline V CDR1 and CDR2: ENHRY, SYGVKD. In DNA form, the CDR3 reads TGTGCCATCAGTAAACAGTGCCAAGAGACCCAGTACTTC. This gives the protein CAISKQCQETQYF.

The table lists this clonotype with a few counts. This sequence joins TRBV28 and TRBJ2-7; no clear D gene. This CDR3 is built from 15 residues. From germline, CDR1 is MDHEN and CDR2 SYDVKM. V lost 4 bases to trimming and J lost 4 bases, with 17 bases between them. CDR3 sequence reads: CASSSPLGRRYEQYV. CDR3 DNA: TGTGCCAGCAGTTCCCCGCTCGGTCGCCGATACGAGCAGTACGTC.

At least ten counts were recorded for this clonotype. The V call is TRBV6-5, the J call TRBJ2-3; D may be TRBD2 (5 bases). The CDR3 covers 16 residues. Trimming pared 0 bases from V and 1 base from J, leaving 11 bases between. In germline, CDR1 is MNHEY, CDR2 SVGAGI. In DNA form, the CDR3 reads TGTGCCAGCAGTTACTCCCTGGCGGGCGGCACAGATACGCAGTATTTT. This sequence encodes CASSYSLAGGTDTQYF.

The chain employs TRBV4-1 and TRBJ2-7; D is perhaps TRBD2 (6 bases). V dropped 4 bases and J dropped 2 bases, with 15 bases sitting between them. The V gene's germline CDR1 is MGHRA and CDR2 YSYEKL. There are 15 residues in the CDR3. The CDR3 DNA follows: TGCGCCAGCAGCCGGGAACCGGGACTTACCTACGAGCAGTACTTC. This translates into CASSREPGLTYEQYF.

This chain connects TRBV6-2 or TRBV6-3 to TRBJ2-3; D not certain. Germline CDR1 reads MNHEY; CDR2 reads SVGEGT. V was trimmed by 2 bases and J by 6 bases, leaving 9 bases between them. This CDR3 is built from 13 residues. In DNA, the CDR3 is TGTGCCAGCAGTTACAACAACAAGGATACGCAGTATTTT. Encoded protein: CASSYNNKDTQYF.

This chain uses TRBV11-2 with TRBJ1-2; D is possibly TRBD1 (6 bases). With 1 base removed from V and 4 bases from J, the gap between germline ends came to 13 bases. CDR1 and CDR2 from the germline V gene are SGHAT and FQNNGV. This CDR3 spans 15 amino acids. The CDR3 DNA reads TGTGCCAGCAGCTTAGGAGGGACACGGGCCTATGGCTACACCTTC. Residues: CASSLGGTRAYGYTF. The whole variable domain, remainder taken from reference TRBV11-2 and TRBJ1-2, is EAGVAQSPRYKIIEKRQSVAFWCNPISGHATLYWYQQILGQGPKLLIQFQNNGVVDDSQLPKDRFSAERLKGVDSTLKIQPAKLEDSAVYLCASSLGGTRAYGYTFGSGTRLTVV.

This clonotype was seen more than once but under ten times. Here the CDR3 reads CASSVDQFFLQVTF. The CDR3 region has the DNA TGTGCCAGCAGCGTAGATCAGTTTTTCCTCCAGGTAACCTTC. This chain uses TRBV9 with TRBJ1-2; D unresolved. Per the germline V gene, CDR1 is SGDLS and CDR2 is YYNGEE. CDR3 length: 14 residues. The V gene lost 0 bases and the J gene lost 14 bases, with 20 bases spanning the gap.

The rearrangement uses TRBV20-1 and TRBJ2-7, with D possibly matching TRBD1 (7 bases). CDR1 DFQATT and CDR2 SNEGSKA come from the germline V gene (reference sequence). The CDR3 runs to 14 residues. V lost 1 base, J lost 0 bases, and 10 bases lay in between. The CDR3 is CSARGQGGSYEQYF. In DNA form, the CDR3 reads TGCAGTGCTAGAGGGCAGGGGGGCTCCTACGAGCAGTACTTC.

The rearrangement uses TRBV27 and TRBJ2-7; 8 bases align to TRBD1. CDR3 size: 16 residues. Germline CDR1 is MNHEY and CDR2 is SMNVEV (reference sequence). Trimming at V came to 2 bases and at J to 0 bases, leaving 6 bases not matched to a gene. The CDR3 nucleotides are TGTGCCAGCAGTTTAAGAAGGACAGGGAGCTCCTACGAGCAGTACTTC. Its translation is CASSLRRTGSSYEQYF.

The chain couples TRBV20-1 to TRBJ2-6, with D tentatively TRBD1 (6 bases). The CDR3 is 16 amino acids. The V end was cut by 1 base, the J end by 1 base, with 11 bases between. Per germline, CDR1 DFQATT and CDR2 SNEGSKA (reference sequence). CDR3 nucleotide sequence: TGCAGTGCTAGAGTCTGGGGGCGGTCTGGGGCCAACGTCCTGACTTTC. Its translation is CSARVWGRSGANVLTF.

This clonotype has a count of ten or more. J is TRBJ2-3 and V is TRBV15; D is uncertain. CDR1 is LNHNV and CDR2 is YYDKDF in the germline V gene (reference sequence). The CDR3 length is 11 residues. V shed 2 bases and J shed 5 bases, with 2 bases lying between them. The DNA for the CDR3 is TGTGCCACCAGCAGACTAGATACGCAGTATTTT. Its translation is CATSRLDTQYF.

This clonotype was seen a handful of times. J is TRBJ1-1 and V is TRBV5-1, with D perhaps TRBD1 (5 bases). The CDR3 loop spans 13 amino acids. Germline lookup yields CDR1 SGHRS and CDR2 YFSETQ. V was shortened by 3 bases and J by 4 bases, with 10 bases between the two germline ends. The CDR3: CASSWGGITEAFF. The CDR3 nucleotides are TGCGCCAGCAGCTGGGGGGGGATCACTGAAGCTTTCTTT.